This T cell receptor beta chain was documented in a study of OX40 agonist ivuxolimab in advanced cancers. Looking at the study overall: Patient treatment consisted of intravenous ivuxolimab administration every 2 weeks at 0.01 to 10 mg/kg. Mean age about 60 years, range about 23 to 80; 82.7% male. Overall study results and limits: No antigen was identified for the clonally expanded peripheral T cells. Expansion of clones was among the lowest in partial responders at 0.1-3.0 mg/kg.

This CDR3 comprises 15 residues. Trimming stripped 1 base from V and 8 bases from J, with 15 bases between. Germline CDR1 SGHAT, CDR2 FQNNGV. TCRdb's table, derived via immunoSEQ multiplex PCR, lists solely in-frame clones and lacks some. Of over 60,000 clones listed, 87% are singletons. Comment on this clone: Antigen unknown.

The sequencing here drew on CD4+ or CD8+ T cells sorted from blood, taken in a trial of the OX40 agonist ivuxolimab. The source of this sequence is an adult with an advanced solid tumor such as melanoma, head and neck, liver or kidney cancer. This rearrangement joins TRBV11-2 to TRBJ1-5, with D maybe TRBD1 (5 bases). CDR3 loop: CASSLGNRGMEPQHF. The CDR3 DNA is TGTGCCAGCAGCTTAGGGAATCGGGGGATGGAGCCCCAGCATTTT.